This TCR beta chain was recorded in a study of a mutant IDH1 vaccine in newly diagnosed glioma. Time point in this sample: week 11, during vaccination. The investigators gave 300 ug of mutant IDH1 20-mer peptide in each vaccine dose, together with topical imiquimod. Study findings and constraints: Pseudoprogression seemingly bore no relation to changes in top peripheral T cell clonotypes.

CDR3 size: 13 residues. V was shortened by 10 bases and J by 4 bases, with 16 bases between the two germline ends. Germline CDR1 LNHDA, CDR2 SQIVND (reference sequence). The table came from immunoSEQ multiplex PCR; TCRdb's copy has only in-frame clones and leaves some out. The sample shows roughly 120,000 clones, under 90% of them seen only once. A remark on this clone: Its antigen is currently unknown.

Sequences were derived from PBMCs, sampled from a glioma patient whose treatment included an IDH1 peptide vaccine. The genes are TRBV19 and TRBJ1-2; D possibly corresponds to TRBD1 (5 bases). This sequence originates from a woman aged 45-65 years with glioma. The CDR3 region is CATTSGGSYGYTF. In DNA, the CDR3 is TGTGCCACCACCTCCGGGGGATCCTATGGCTACACCTTC.